This note documents a single T cell receptor beta chain sequence. This record belongs to a study of patients and donors after allogeneic stem cell transplantation. TCRdb reprocessed the RT-PCR reads via MiXCR and lists one record per CDR3 protein. This sample has about 150,000 distinct CDR3 sequences, with 24% found just once. Trimming took off 0 bases at V and 8 bases at J, with 8 bases between the two ends. CDR1 and CDR2 from the germline V gene are MNHNY and SVGAGI (reference sequence). The CDR3 has 13 amino acids. The sequenced material came from blood, either unsorted or a sorted T cell fraction (not recorded which). The sequence was collected from a human donor who was either an allogeneic HSCT recipient or a stem cell or donor lymphocyte infusion donor (not recorded which). It is not recorded whose cells these are; they may come from a transplant donor. The chain carries TRBV6-6 and TRBJ2-1; no reliable D call. CDR3: CASSYSAGYEQFF. CDR3 nucleotides: TGTGCCAGCAGTTACTCGGCAGGCTATGAGCAGTTCTTC.